This TCR beta chain was recovered during a study of blood T cell repertoires in COVID-19. The table came from immunoSEQ multiplex PCR; TCRdb's copy has only in-frame clones and leaves some out. The sample yields some 130,000 clones, over 60% seen once. Sequencing input: peripheral blood. The origin of this receptor is a woman in her sixties or seventies with acute or convalescent COVID-19.

CDR3 bases: TGCGCCAGCAGCCAAGTGGCGGGGGCCTACAATGAGCAGTTCTTC. Its translation: CASSQVAGAYNEQFF. The chain combines TRBV4-3 with TRBJ2-1; TRBD2 matches 7 bases. CDR3 length: 15 amino acids. Germline V CDR1 and CDR2: LGHNA, YSLEER. With V trimmed by 1 base and J by 2 bases, 2 bases remained unmatched.